Listed below are T cell receptor beta chains from one sample, sequenced in a study of early T cells in non-severe SARS-CoV-2 infection. TCRdb reprocessed the 5' RACE reads via MiXCR and lists one record per CDR3 protein. The repertoire consists of over 25,000 distinct CDR3 sequences, with 9.5% to 10% occurring once and the leading ten covering roughly an eighth. Sequencing was done on a sample of whole blood. All receptors come from an adult who was a healthcare worker with PCR-confirmed SARS-CoV-2 infection or an uninfected control (not recorded which). Both conserved end residues are part of each CDR3. The D gene is left open where the match is weak. Clone size is stated in some rows and not others, as once, few, many or a class when expanded.

.	TRBV6-1	TRBJ2-3	many	TGTGCCAGCAGTGAAGAGTCCGGACGCACAGATACGCAGTATTTT	CASSEESGRTDTQYF
.	TRBV10-3	TRBJ1-1	.	TGTGCCATCAGCGGGGGGATGGACACTGAAGCTTTCTTT	CAISGGMDTEAFF
TRBD1	TRBV12-3/TRBV12-4	TRBJ1-6	.	TGTGCCAGCAGTCTGGACAGGGGAGGAGAGTCACCCCTCCACTTT	CASSLDRGGESPLHF
.	TRBV7-9	TRBJ1-6	.	TGTGCCAGCAGCACGGGGCGTTCACCCCTCCACTTT	CASSTGRSPLHF
.	TRBV20-1	TRBJ2-5	many	TGCAGTGCCGACGAGAGCGGAACGACCCAAGAGACCCAGTACTTC	CSADESGTTQETQYF
.	TRBV4-3	TRBJ1-4	many	TGCGCCAGCAGCCAAGATGCTGGCAGCAATGAAAAACTGTTTTTT	CASSQDAGSNEKLFF
TRBD1	TRBV24-1	TRBJ1-1	few	TGTGCCACCAGTGATCCTCGGGACAGGGCTGAAGCTTTCTTT	CATSDPRDRAEAFF
.	TRBV4-2	TRBJ2-5	many	TGTGCCAGCAGCCAAGACCGAGGGGAGACCCAGTACTTC	CASSQDRGETQYF
.	TRBV21-1	TRBJ1-4	many	TGTGCCAGCCCCTGGCTGACAGGGGTAGGAGAAAAACTGTTTTTT	CASPWLTGVGEKLFF
TRBD1	TRBV29-1	TRBJ1-4	.	TGCAGCGCCCAGGGGGCAGCTAATGAAAAACTGTTTTTT	CSAQGAANEKLFF
TRBD1	TRBV6-2/TRBV6-3	TRBJ2-1	many	TGTGCCAGCAGTTCTACAGGGGAAAGTGAGCAGTTCTTC	CASSSTGESEQFF
.	TRBV6-5	TRBJ1-1	few	TGTGCCAGCAGTTCCGGGGTCATGAACACTGAAGCTTTCTTT	CASSSGVMNTEAFF
.	TRBV6-6	TRBJ1-2	.	TGTGCCAGCAGCCCCGGGGGATCCGGCTATGGCTACACCTTC	CASSPGGSGYGYTF
TRBD1	TRBV27	TRBJ2-7	many	TGTGCCAGCAGTCCCCCCCCCTTGACAGGGGTCGAGCAGTACTTC	CASSPPPLTGVEQYF
.	TRBV10-2	TRBJ2-3	few	TGCGCCAGCAGTGAGTCGGTCCGGGATACGCAGTATTTT	CASSESVRDTQYF
TRBD1	TRBV24-1	TRBJ2-1	many	TGTGCCACCAGTGACCACAGGGGGCTTGACAATGAGCAGTTCTTC	CATSDHRGLDNEQFF
.	TRBV7-9	TRBJ1-3	many	TGTGCCAGCAGCACCCTGGTCGGCACCATATATTTT	CASSTLVGTIYF
.	TRBV7-2	TRBJ1-4	many	TGTGCCAGCAGCTTACAGCAGGGAGATGAAAAACTGTTTTTT	CASSLQQGDEKLFF
.	TRBV11-1	TRBJ1-4	.	TGTGCCAGCAGCTCGTCAGAAAAACTGTTTTTT	CASSSSEKLFF
TRBD1	TRBV11-2	TRBJ2-2	many	TGTGCCAGCAGCCGGGACAGTGTCACCGGGGAGCTGTTTTTT	CASSRDSVTGELFF
TRBD2	TRBV7-3	TRBJ2-1	many	TGTGCCAGCAGCTACGGGACTAGCAGGAACAATGAGCAGTTCTTC	CASSYGTSRNNEQFF
TRBD2	TRBV29-1	TRBJ2-2	many	TGCAGCGTTGAAGCGGGGGGAGCCGGGGAGCTGTTTTTT	CSVEAGGAGELFF
TRBD1	TRBV6-5	TRBJ2-7	many	TGTGCCAGCAGTTACTCCGGCCGGACAGGCGCCTACGAGCAGTACTTC	CASSYSGRTGAYEQYF
TRBD1	TRBV2	TRBJ1-5	many	TGTGCCAGCAGCCAGACAGGGGGCAATCAGCCCCAGCATTTT	CASSQTGGNQPQHF
TRBD1	TRBV5-1	TRBJ2-7	.	TGCGCCAGCAGCTTGGTATCGGGACAGGGCTACGAGCAGTACTTC	CASSLVSGQGYEQYF
TRBD1	TRBV6-2/TRBV6-3	TRBJ1-5	.	TGTGCCAGCAGAAAGACAGGGGGAAGCGGCCAGCCCCAGCATTTT	CASRKTGGSGQPQHF
TRBD1	TRBV12-3/TRBV12-4	TRBJ2-1	many	TGTGCCAGCAGCCGCCGGGACAGGGTTCTCAATGAGCAGTTCTTC	CASSRRDRVLNEQFF
.	TRBV11-2	TRBJ2-3	.	TGTGCCAGCAGCCCCCCGGCCTTCGGCACAGATACGCAGTATTTT	CASSPPAFGTDTQYF
TRBD2	TRBV6-2/TRBV6-3	TRBJ2-7	.	TGTGCCAGCAGTTACTCCCTAGCGGCCTACGAGCAGTACTTC	CASSYSLAAYEQYF
.	TRBV7-2	TRBJ2-3	.	TGTGCCAGCAGCTTTCTAGGCGGGGGCCTGCGGGCAGATACGCAGTATTTT	CASSFLGGGLRADTQYF
TRBD1	TRBV27	TRBJ1-1	.	TGTGCCAGCAGTTCCGGGGACAGATTTTCTGAAGCTTTCTTT	CASSSGDRFSEAFF
TRBD2	TRBV7-6	TRBJ2-3	many	TGTGCCAGCAGCCCCGACCCGGGACTAGCGTATTATTTT	CASSPDPGLAYYF
TRBD1	TRBV12-3/TRBV12-4	TRBJ1-5	many	TGTGCCAGCAGTACGGACAGGGGCGGACAGCCCCAGCATTTT	CASSTDRGGQPQHF
TRBD2	TRBV20-1	TRBJ2-5	many	TGCAGTGCTGAGACTAGCTCGGCCACGGCGGAGACCCAGTACTTC	CSAETSSATAETQYF
.	TRBV6-5	TRBJ1-2	few	TGTGCCAGCAGCTCTGCAGGGGAGAGCTACACCTTC	CASSSAGESYTF
TRBD1	TRBV7-2	TRBJ2-5	few	TGTGCCAGCAGCTTGGGACAGGGGCTCCAGGAGACCCAGTACTTC	CASSLGQGLQETQYF
.	TRBV5-8	TRBJ2-7	few	TGTGCCAGCGAGGCCGGGGGAGGTTACGAGCAGTACTTC	CASEAGGGYEQYF
.	TRBV12-3/TRBV12-4	TRBJ1-1	many	TGTGCCAGCTATTTGGGGGGAAACACTGAAGCTTTCTTT	CASYLGGNTEAFF
TRBD2	TRBV7-9	TRBJ2-3	few	TGTGCCAGCAGGACCGGGGGGTCCCCAGATACGCAGTATTTT	CASRTGGSPDTQYF
TRBD2	TRBV29-1	TRBJ2-1	many	TGCAGCGTTGGCGGGGGGGCGTTATACAATGAGCAGTTCTTC	CSVGGGALYNEQFF
.	TRBV10-3	TRBJ1-1	many	TGTGCCATCAGTGAGGGACATAGGAACACTGAAGCTTTCTTT	CAISEGHRNTEAFF
.	TRBV3-1	TRBJ1-6	many	TGTGCCAGCAGCCAAGGGGGAAATTCACCCCTCCACTTT	CASSQGGNSPLHF
.	TRBV21-1	TRBJ1-2	many	TGTGCCAGCCTTAGAAAGAAAGGGGAAGATGGCTACACCTTC	CASLRKKGEDGYTF
.	TRBV11-2	TRBJ2-7	.	TGTGCCAGCAGCCCTACTGGGGCCTACGAGCAGTACTTC	CASSPTGAYEQYF
.	TRBV7-2	TRBJ2-3	medium-sized	TGTGCCAGCAGCCCCGGGGCCCGGACAGATACGCAGTATTTT	CASSPGARTDTQYF
TRBD1	TRBV6-2/TRBV6-3	TRBJ1-5	many	TGTGCCAGCAGTACCGACTACAGGGGGGGGCAGCCCCAGCATTTT	CASSTDYRGGQPQHF
TRBD1	TRBV19	TRBJ1-4	.	TGTGCCAGTAGTACACACAGGGGGCGTGATGAAAAACTGTTTTTT	CASSTHRGRDEKLFF
.	TRBV29-1	TRBJ2-3	.	TGCAGCGTTGTCCGGGGCAGCGCAGATACGCAGTATTTT	CSVVRGSADTQYF
.	TRBV5-5	TRBJ2-6	many	TGTGCCAGCAGCTTAGGAGTTACCCTCTCTGGGGCCAACGTCCTGACTTTC	CASSLGVTLSGANVLTF
TRBD1	TRBV11-2	TRBJ2-7	many	TGTGCCAGCAGCGCATCCGGGACAGCATCCTACGAGCAGTACTTC	CASSASGTASYEQYF
.	TRBV24-1	TRBJ2-5	many	TGTGCCACCCGTGGGGTCGAGAGGGAGACCCAGTACTTC	CATRGVERETQYF
.	TRBV29-1	TRBJ1-1	many	TGCAGCGCCATAACACCTGAAGCTTTCTTT	CSAITPEAFF
TRBD2	TRBV4-2	TRBJ2-7	many	TGTGCCAGCAGCCACGGGACTAGCGGGCGCACAACCTCCTACGAGCAGTACTTC	CASSHGTSGRTTSYEQYF
.	TRBV7-3	TRBJ2-3	many	TGTGCCAGCAGCTCTTCCCCCGAACGAGATACGCAGTATTTT	CASSSSPERDTQYF
TRBD2	TRBV7-3	TRBJ2-5	.	TGTGCCAGCAGCCCCTCGGGGGGAGGGACCCAGTACTTC	CASSPSGGGTQYF